Listed here are 21 T cell receptor beta chains from one sample, sequenced in a study of shared clonotypes between healthy human individuals. The table came from immunoSEQ multiplex PCR; TCRdb's copy has only in-frame clones and leaves some out. The data show roughly 2.4 million clones, with approximately 96% seen just once and 0.1% to 0.15% held by the top ten. Sample: naive CD4+ T cells sorted from blood. Regarding subset: CD45RA+ positively selected. Source of these receptors: a young man in good health.

Remarks on this clone: This specimen includes other DNA sequences encoding the same CDR3. The CDR3 loop is CASSLQGDEQYF. The CDR3 DNA sequence: TGTGCCAGCAGTTTACAGGGCGACGAGCAGTACTTC. This chain connects TRBV27 to TRBJ2-7; tentative D call: TRBD1 (5 bases). The CDR3 spans 12 residues. V was shortened by 2 bases and J by 5 bases, with 7 bases between the two germline ends. Germline lookup yields CDR1 MNHEY and CDR2 SMNVEV (reference sequence).

The V call is TRBV18, the J call TRBJ2-2; a weak D match, TRBD1 (5 bases). Germline values: CDR1 KGHSH, CDR2 LQKENI. The CDR3 is 15 residues long. V was cut by 5 bases and J by 1 base, with 11 bases left in between. Written as DNA, the CDR3 is TGTGCCAGCTCAGCCTCAGGGATGAACACCGGGGAGCTGTTTTTT. Amino acids: CASSASGMNTGELFF.

This clone turned up a few times. The chain links TRBV6-6 to TRBJ1-2, with 8 bases matching TRBD1. V shed 5 bases, J shed 4 bases, and the junction held 3 bases outside the gene matches. The germline CDR1 and CDR2 sequences are MNHNY and SVGAGI (reference sequence). CDR3 length: 13 residues. The CDR3 DNA follows: TGTGCCAGCAGTCCGGGACAGGTCTATGGCTACACCTTC. As protein: CASSPGQVYGYTF.

Of note for this clone: Other DNA variants within this sample encode the same CDR3. The J gene is TRBJ2-5, the V gene TRBV9; tentative D call: TRBD1 (6 bases). CDR1 is SGDLS, CDR2 YYNGEE, per germline. CDR3 length: 14 amino acids. The V end was cut by 0 bases, the J end by 2 bases, with 8 bases between. The DNA for the CDR3 is TGTGCCAGCAGCGTAGCTAGGGGGCAAGAGACCCAGTACTTC. It specifies CASSVARGQETQYF.

The rearrangement links TRBV6-5 to TRBJ2-7; no clear D gene. V shed 6 bases and J shed 3 bases, with 9 bases lying between them. From germline, CDR1 is MNHEY and CDR2 SVGAGI. The CDR3 length is 12 residues. CDR3: CASSLQNYEQYF. The CDR3 DNA reads as TGTGCCAGCAGCCTACAAAACTACGAGCAGTACTTC.

The gene calls are TRBV28 and TRBJ1-3; no clear D. The ends were cut back, 6 bases at V and 0 bases at J, with 12 bases in the middle. The germline V gene has CDR1 MDHEN and CDR2 SYDVKM. This CDR3 contains 15 residues. CDR3 in amino acids: CASSLERSSGNTIYF. For the CDR3, the DNA is TGTGCCAGCAGCTTGGAGAGGTCCTCTGGAAACACCATATATTTT. The entire variable domain, with the rest obtained from reference TRBV28 and TRBJ1-3, is as follows: DVKVTQSSRYLVKRTGEKVFLECVQDMDHENMFWYRQDPGLGLRLIYFSYDVKMKEKGDIPEGYSVSREKKERFSLILESASTNQTSMYLCASSLERSSGNTIYFGEGSWLTVV.

The V gene is TRBV10-3, the J gene TRBJ2-2, with TRBD1 as a possible D gene (5 bases). V was cut by 4 bases and J by 5 bases, with 20 bases left in between. The CDR3 length is 17 residues. Germline values: CDR1 ENHRY, CDR2 SYGVKD. The CDR3 sequence is CAISGVGFDKGTGELFF. CDR3 in DNA: TGTGCCATCAGTGGAGTTGGGTTTGACAAGGGGACCGGGGAGCTGTTTTTT.

The chain carries TRBV5-8 and TRBJ2-7; unclear D gene. Germline values: CDR1 SGHTS, CDR2 YDEGEE. V was pared by 3 bases and J by 2 bases, with 15 bases between. The length of the CDR3 is 15 residues. CDR3 DNA: TGTGCCAGCAGCTCTCGTCTAATAAGAACCTACGAGCAGTACTTC. It yields the protein CASSSRLIRTYEQYF.

This clone was found once. The genes are TRBV11-2 and TRBJ1-1; tentative D call: TRBD1 (6 bases). CDR1 is SGHAT, CDR2 FQNNGV, per germline. Trimming took off 5 bases at V and 5 bases at J, with 15 bases between the two ends. The CDR3 extends over 14 amino acids. The CDR3 protein is CASSPRRGGTEAFF. CDR3 DNA sequence: TGTGCCAGCAGCCCACGACGAGGGGGAACTGAAGCTTTCTTT.

CDR3 protein: CASIPGFTGELFF. In DNA form, the CDR3 reads TGTGCCAGTATCCCAGGATTCACCGGGGAGCTGTTTTTT. V gene TRBV19 combines with J gene TRBJ2-2, with D uncertain. Trimming removed 7 bases from V and 4 bases from J, with 10 bases in between. This CDR3 contains 13 residues. Looked up from germline, CDR1 is LNHDA and CDR2 is SQIVND (reference sequence). Complete variable domain (other parts from reference TRBV19 and TRBJ2-2): DGGITQSPKYLFRKEGQNVTLSCEQNLNHDAMYWYRQDPGQGLRLIYYSQIVNDFQKGDIAEGYSVSREKKESFPLTVTSAQKNPTAFYLCASIPGFTGELFFGEGSRLTVL.

The chain carries TRBV5-1 and TRBJ2-7; TRBD1 matches at 10 bases. V gave up 4 bases and J gave up 5 bases; unmatched junction bases: 3. Germline loops: CDR1 SGHRS, CDR2 YFSETQ. The CDR3 consists of 13 residues. The CDR3, as DNA: TGCGCCAGCAGCGGAGACAGGGGGCACGAGCAGTACTTC. Its protein is CASSGDRGHEQYF.

The sample holds a few counts of this clone. Other DNA sequences in this specimen translate into the identical CDR3. The V call is TRBV6-1, the J call TRBJ2-3; D is tentatively TRBD1 or TRBD2 (5 bases each). V shed 0 bases and J shed 1 base, with 5 bases lying between them. The CDR3 contains 14 residues. The germline V gene has CDR1 MNHNS and CDR2 SASEGT. The CDR3 region is CASSEAGGTDTQYF. CDR3 sequence (DNA): TGTGCCAGCAGTGAAGCGGGGGGCACAGATACGCAGTATTTT.

The rearrangement uses TRBV13 and TRBJ2-7; D remains unclear. In germline, CDR1 is PRHDT, CDR2 FYEKMQ (reference sequence). Trimming removed 4 bases from V and 4 bases from J, with 11 bases in between. This CDR3 has 13 residues. CDR3 region: CASSSPQLYEQYF. The CDR3 nucleotides read TGTGCCAGCAGCTCCCCCCAGTTGTACGAGCAGTACTTC.

This rearrangement joins TRBV6-5 to TRBJ1-1, with D perhaps matching TRBD1 (5 bases). The V gene lost 8 bases and the J gene lost 7 bases, with 20 bases spanning the gap. The CDR3 consists of 14 residues. CDR1 MNHEY and CDR2 SVGAGI come from the germline V gene. The CDR3 reads CASHSGGGSIEAFF. The CDR3 region has the DNA TGTGCCAGCCATTCCGGCGGGGGAAGTATTGAAGCTTTCTTT.

This clone was observed a handful of times. At one end, the junction sequence differs from germline, possibly due to a read error. The chain joins TRBV6-5 to TRBJ1-6; D not resolved. The CDR3 covers 13 residues. CDR1 is MNHEY, CDR2 SVGAGI, per germline. The CDR3 DNA reads as TGTGCCAGCAGTTCGATCTATAATTCAGCCCTCCACTTT. This sequence encodes CASSSIYNSALHF.

The chain carries TRBV28 and TRBJ1-6, with TRBD1 matching 9 bases. Germline trimming cut 5 bases from V and 7 bases from J; bases unmatched to any gene: 6. CDR3 length: 15 residues. CDR1 MDHEN and CDR2 SYDVKM come from the germline V gene. The CDR3 protein is CASSPRGQGNSPLHF. The CDR3 DNA follows: TGTGCCAGCAGTCCCCGCGGACAGGGGAATTCACCCCTCCACTTT. The whole variable domain, filled in from reference TRBV28 and TRBJ1-6, reads DVKVTQSSRYLVKRTGEKVFLECVQDMDHENMFWYRQDPGLGLRLIYFSYDVKMKEKGDIPEGYSVSREKKERFSLILESASTNQTSMYLCASSPRGQGNSPLHFGNGTRLTVT.

The gene calls are TRBV11-2 and TRBJ2-7; D call uncertain. The CDR3 totals 15 residues. Germline V gene data show CDR1 as SGHAT and CDR2 as FQNNGV. The V end was cut by 4 bases, the J end by 4 bases, with 17 bases between. The CDR3: CASSSVGDTLYEQYF. In DNA form, the CDR3 reads TGTGCCAGCAGCTCCGTAGGTGACACCCTATACGAGCAGTACTTC.

Comment on this clone: Other DNA sequences within the sample encode an identical CDR3. The J gene is TRBJ1-2, the V gene TRBV6-5; 7 nucleotides align to TRBD1. This CDR3 is built from 14 residues. CDR1 and CDR2 (germline): MNHEY, SVGAGI. Losses at the gene ends were 6 bases for V and 5 bases for J; bases not matched to a gene: 9. The CDR3 nucleotides are TGTGCCAGCAGCTACCGGGACAGCTCTTATGGCTACACCTTC. Residues: CASSYRDSSYGYTF.

The chain carries TRBV6-1 and TRBJ1-2, with D perhaps matching TRBD1 (5 bases). The CDR3 contains 14 residues. Germline assignment: CDR1 MNHNS and CDR2 SASEGT. The V end lost 6 bases, the J end lost 4 bases, and 15 bases lay between the germline ends. CDR3 sequence reads: CASSPEKGPYGYTF. The CDR3 coding sequence is TGTGCCAGCAGCCCCGAAAAGGGGCCCTATGGCTACACCTTC.

This clone was counted only a few times. This chain links TRBV27 with TRBJ1-6; 9 nucleotides match TRBD1. The CDR3 contains 15 residues. Germline V gene data show CDR1 as MNHEY and CDR2 as SMNVEV (reference sequence). With V trimmed by 4 bases and J by 5 bases, 3 bases remained unmatched. Here the CDR3 reads CASSSWTGDNSPLHF. The CDR3 DNA follows: TGTGCCAGCAGTTCTTGGACAGGGGATAATTCACCCCTCCACTTT.

This chain links TRBV6-1 with TRBJ2-5; 9 positions agree with TRBD2. Germline CDR1 reads MNHNS; CDR2 reads SASEGT. Trimming cost V 1 base and J 2 bases; bases outside gene matches: 5. This CDR3 has 16 residues. CDR3 region: CASSEVKRGAQETQYF. The CDR3 nucleotides read TGTGCCAGCAGTGAAGTGAAGCGGGGGGCTCAAGAGACCCAGTACTTC.